This T cell receptor (beta chain) was recovered during a study of blood T cell repertoires in COVID-19. Only in-frame clones appear in the TCRdb table, and some are missing; sequencing was by immunoSEQ multiplex PCR. Of 77,000 or so clones detected, roughly four fifths appear once; the ten largest clones hold about 6.5%. Germline-derived CDR1 and CDR2 are SGHVS and FNYEAQ. With 2 bases removed from V and 2 bases from J, the gap between germline ends came to 4 bases. The CDR3 sequence is 13 residues long. This clone was detected a few times. This TCR derives from a woman aged 60-75 years with acute or convalescent COVID-19. The V and J genes are TRBV7-6 and TRBJ1-3; D is undetermined. The sequenced material came from peripheral blood. CDR3 protein: CASSLFAGNTIYF. The CDR3 DNA follows: TGTGCCAGCAGCTTATTCGCTGGAAACACCATATATTTT.